One and the same sample provided the 22 T cell receptor beta chains below, sequenced in a study of cytomegalovirus exposure and HLA in healthy donors. A multiplex PCR was run with 60 Vbeta primers and 13 Jbeta primers. Clones were sequenced by immunoSEQ multiplex PCR, and TCRdb holds only the in-frame ones, with some missing. The sample lists about 190,000 clones; about 80% were seen once. The source material was PBMCs. These receptors were taken from a woman under 30 in good health and CMV-seropositive.

Here the CDR3 reads CASSFGLAYGYTF. The CDR3 DNA reads as TGCGCCAGCAGCTTTGGGTTAGCTTATGGCTACACCTTC. The chain links TRBV5-1 to TRBJ1-2; no clear D gene. The CDR3 has 13 residues. Trimming took 2 bases from V and 5 from J, leaving 10 bases between them. The germline V gene encodes CDR1 SGHRS and CDR2 YFSETQ. The full variable domain, completed using reference TRBV5-1 and TRBJ1-2, is KAGVTQTPRYLIKTRGQQVTLSCSPISGHRSVSWYQQTPGQGLQFLFEYFSETQRNKGNFPGRFSGRQFSNSRSEMNVSTLELGDSALYLCASSFGLAYGYTFGSGTRLTVV.

The chain uses TRBV13 and TRBJ2-1; 7 nucleotides line up with TRBD2. The CDR3 loop spans 13 amino acids. V dropped 0 bases and J dropped 9; count of bases not matched to a gene: 2. In germline, CDR1 is PRHDT, CDR2 FYEKMQ (reference sequence). In nucleotides, the CDR3 is TGTGCCAGCAGCTTAGGACTAGCGATTGAGCAGTTCTTC. Translation gives CASSLGLAIEQFF.

CDR3 bases: TGTGCCAGCAGTCCGGCCGGGACTAGCACAGATACGCAGTATTTT. Translated, it gives CASSPAGTSTDTQYF. The chain is built from TRBV28 and TRBJ2-3; tentative D call: TRBD2 (6 bases). This CDR3 spans 15 amino acids. Trimming cost V 5 bases and J 0 bases, with 12 bases left between them. Germline CDR1 is MDHEN and CDR2 is SYDVKM.

The CDR3 DNA reads TGTGCCAGCAGCTTAGTTATAGCGGGGGGAAAAGATACGCAGTATTTT. Translating it yields CASSLVIAGGKDTQYF. This chain joins TRBV11-2 and TRBJ2-3, with 10 bases aligning to TRBD2. J was trimmed by 5 bases and V by 1 base; bases with no gene match: 6. The germline CDR1 and CDR2 sequences are SGHAT and FQNNGV. CDR3 length: 16 amino acids. Filled out from reference TRBV11-2 and TRBJ2-3, the complete variable domain reads EAGVAQSPRYKIIEKRQSVAFWCNPISGHATLYWYQQILGQGPKLLIQFQNNGVVDDSQLPKDRFSAERLKGVDSTLKIQPAKLEDSAVYLCASSLVIAGGKDTQYFGPGTRLTVL.

The chain couples TRBV23-1 to TRBJ2-1, with a possible D match to TRBD2 (6 bases). TRBV23-1 counts as an open reading frame of uncertain function. The V gene lost 0 bases and the J gene lost 0 bases, with 12 bases spanning the gap. The CDR3 has 17 residues. The CDR3 region is CASSQSRVADSYNEQFF. In nucleotides, the CDR3 is TGCGCCAGCAGTCAATCGAGGGTAGCGGACTCCTACAATGAGCAGTTCTTC.

The chain recombines TRBV5-5 with TRBJ2-7; D is unclear. Trimming cost V 1 base and J 3 bases, with 11 bases left between them. The germline CDR1 and CDR2 sequences are SGHKS and YYEKEE (reference sequence). The CDR3 sequence is 14 residues long. The CDR3 region has the DNA TGTGCCAGCAGCTTGTTCTCCAGTAACTACGAGCAGTACTTC. Translation gives CASSLFSSNYEQYF.

The CDR3 spells CAISEVQGAKQQLFF. The CDR3 nucleotides read TGTGCCATCAGTGAAGTACAGGGGGCGAAGCAACAACTGTTTTTT. The chain carries TRBV10-3 and TRBJ1-4, with 9 nucleotides matching TRBD1. This CDR3 spans 15 amino acids. After removal of 3 bases from V and 12 bases from J, the junction contained 11 bases not matched to a gene. Germline values: CDR1 ENHRY, CDR2 SYGVKD.

The rearrangement links TRBV28 to TRBJ1-2; D gene uncertain. V lost 7 bases to trimming and J lost 4 bases, with 13 bases between them. Germline V gene lookup returns CDR1 MDHEN and CDR2 SYDVKM. The CDR3 sequence is 13 residues long. CDR3 sequence reads: CASTLDTFYGYTF. The DNA for the CDR3 is TGTGCCAGCACCTTAGACACGTTCTATGGCTACACCTTC.

The chain carries TRBV4-2 and TRBJ2-5; TRBD2 matches at 7 bases. This CDR3 has 18 residues. The germline V gene has CDR1 LGHNA and CDR2 YNFKEQ. Trimming cost V 0 bases and J 0 bases; bases outside gene matches: 10. The CDR3 sequence: CASSQDLVGGSYQETQYF. The CDR3 DNA reads as TGTGCCAGCAGCCAAGATCTAGTCGGGGGGTCGTACCAAGAGACCCAGTACTTC.

The rearrangement joins TRBV7-2 to TRBJ1-2, with 10 bases lining up with TRBD1. The CDR3 totals 16 residues. Germline loops: CDR1 SGHTA, CDR2 FQGNSA. J lost 4 bases, V lost 5 bases, and 10 bases had no gene match. In DNA, the CDR3 is TGTGCCAGCAGCCCCATGGGACAGGGGTTTAGCTATGGCTACACCTTC. It translates to CASSPMGQGFSYGYTF.

V gene TRBV6-6 combines with J gene TRBJ1-3; the D is unclear. The CDR3 is 12 amino acids. Germline V gene lookup returns CDR1 MNHNY and CDR2 SVGAGI (reference sequence). Deletions cut 8 bases from V and 4 bases from J, with 9 bases between. The CDR3 bases are TGTGCCAGCTCCGGTGAAGGAAACACCATATATTTT. The encoded protein is CASSGEGNTIYF.

This sequence joins TRBV21-1 and TRBJ1-5; no DNA check was done on the table's D call, TRBD1. TRBV21-1 has pseudogene status. The CDR3 covers 15 residues. The CDR3 DNA is TGTGCCAGCAGCAAAGCGCGACATAGCAATCAGCCCCAGCATTTT. Its protein is CASSKARHSNQPQHF.

V gene TRBV14 combines with J gene TRBJ2-7, with 8 nucleotides matching TRBD1. The junction had 6 bases not matched to a gene; V was cut back by 4 bases and J by 1 base. The CDR3 has 15 residues. Germline CDR1 is SGHDN and CDR2 is FVKESK. DNA for the CDR3: TGTGCCAGCAGCCCCAGGGACAGGCTGTCCTACGAGCAGTACTTC. Translating gives CASSPRDRLSYEQYF. Variable domain in full (rest from reference TRBV14 and TRBJ2-7): EAGVTQFPSHSVIEKGQTVTLRCDPISGHDNLYWYRRVMGKEIKFLLHFVKESKQDESGMPNNRFLAERTGGTYSTLKVQPAELEDSGVYFCASSPRDRLSYEQYFGPGTRLTVT.

The chain has TRBV7-9 and TRBJ2-3, with D unresolved. V was trimmed by 2 bases and J by 3 bases, leaving 3 bases between them. This CDR3 contains 12 residues. Germline V gene data show CDR1 as SEHNR and CDR2 as FQNEAQ (reference sequence). CDR3 sequence reads: CASSLLTDTQYF. The CDR3 DNA follows: TGTGCCAGCAGCTTACTGACAGATACGCAGTATTTT.

The chain combines TRBV4-1 with TRBJ1-5; 7 bases are a match to TRBD1. The germline gives CDR1 MGHRA, CDR2 YSYEKL. CDR3 size: 13 residues. Losses at the gene ends were 4 bases for V and 4 bases for J; bases not matched to a gene: 1. CDR3 in DNA: TGCGCCAGCAGCCGGACAGGAAATCAGCCCCAGCATTTT. This encodes CASSRTGNQPQHF.

This chain links TRBV11-3 with TRBJ2-6; the match to TRBD2 covers 14 bases. The junction had 4 bases not matched to a gene; V was cut back by 2 bases and J by 4 bases. The germline V gene has CDR1 SGHNT and CDR2 YENEEA. This CDR3 is built from 18 residues. The chain's CDR3 is CASSLRLAGGSGANVLTF. CDR3 nucleotide sequence: TGTGCCAGCAGCTTAAGACTAGCGGGGGGGTCCGGGGCCAACGTCCTGACTTTC.

J is TRBJ1-2 and V is TRBV2; D is unresolved. V lost 2 bases, J lost 5 bases, and 9 bases lay in between. Germline CDR1 reads SNHLY; CDR2 reads FYNNEI. The CDR3 has 13 amino acids. In DNA, the CDR3 is TGTGCCAGCAGTGAACGACAAGAATATGGCTACACCTTC. The encoded protein is CASSERQEYGYTF.

This clone has only a few counts. This chain joins TRBV5-1 and TRBJ2-5; D is possibly TRBD2 (6 bases). The CDR3 is 18 amino acids. Per the germline V gene, CDR1 is SGHRS and CDR2 is YFSETQ. Trimming left V 0 bases short and J 1 base short, with 19 bases between. The CDR3 bases are TGCGCCAGCAGCTTGGATACTCACGCCGTCGGGGGCCAAGAGACCCAGTACTTC. Amino acid sequence: CASSLDTHAVGGQETQYF. Drawing the rest from reference TRBV5-1 and TRBJ2-5, the complete variable domain is KAGVTQTPRYLIKTRGQQVTLSCSPISGHRSVSWYQQTPGQGLQFLFEYFSETQRNKGNFPGRFSGRQFSNSRSEMNVSTLELGDSALYLCASSLDTHAVGGQETQYFGPGTRLLVL.

The genes are TRBV5-1 and TRBJ2-1; 7 nucleotides match TRBD2. V shed 3 bases and J 4 bases; nucleotides not matched to a gene: 7. This CDR3 has 15 residues. The germline V gene encodes CDR1 SGHRS and CDR2 YFSETQ. CDR3 sequence: CASSSERGNYNEQFF. Written as DNA, the CDR3 is TGCGCCAGCAGCTCGGAGCGGGGAAATTACAATGAGCAGTTCTTC.

The CDR3 loop reads CAISELQGNTEAFF. The CDR3 bases are TGTGCCATCAGTGAACTCCAGGGTAACACTGAAGCTTTCTTT. V is TRBV10-3 and J is TRBJ1-1; possible D gene TRBD1, 5 bases. This CDR3 is built from 14 residues. The V end was cut by 3 bases, the J end by 2 bases, with 10 bases between. Germline CDR1 is ENHRY and CDR2 is SYGVKD.

The CDR3 coding sequence is TGTGCCACCAGCAGAAAGCGGGGCAGCGGGGGGAAAATGACCGGGCAAGATACGCAGTATTTT. Its translation: CATSRKRGSGGKMTGQDTQYF. The chain couples TRBV15 to TRBJ2-3; 9 bases are a match to TRBD2. CDR1 LNHNV and CDR2 YYDKDF come from the germline V gene (reference sequence). V lost 2 bases, J lost 5 bases, and 23 bases stayed unmatched. The CDR3 totals 21 residues.

The gene calls are TRBV19 and TRBJ2-2; 10 nucleotides line up with TRBD1. This CDR3 comprises 16 residues. The trim removed 6 bases at V and 1 base at J, leaving 5 bases unmatched. Germline loops: CDR1 LNHDA, CDR2 SQIVND (reference sequence). CDR3: CASSPGQGENTGELFF. Here the CDR3 DNA reads TGTGCCAGTAGCCCTGGACAGGGGGAGAACACCGGGGAGCTGTTTTTT.